The rows below give T cell receptor beta chains drawn from one sample of a study of cytomegalovirus exposure and HLA in healthy donors. Assay: immunoSEQ multiplex PCR; the TCRdb copy retains only in-frame clones and omits some. The table includes about 230,000 clones, more than 70% detected once. The sample consisted of PBMCs. Source of these receptors: a human donor in good health. CDR3s include the opening cysteine and the closing phenylalanine or tryptophan. The D gene is left open where the match is weak. Clone size is given for some rows only: seen once, a few or many times, or a class if the clone is expanded.

TGTGCCAGCTCTCCTGGACTAGCGGACAACTACGAGCAGTACTTC | CASSPGLADNYEQYF | TRBJ2-7 | . | TRBD2 | TRBV18
TGTGCCAGTAGTATAGCCCCCGGGTACGAGCAGTACTTC | CASSIAPGYEQYF | TRBJ2-7 | . | . | TRBV19
TGCGCCAGCAGCCAAGAACAGGGCCTGAACACTGAAGCTTTCTTT | CASSQEQGLNTEAFF | TRBJ1-1 | . | . | TRBV4-1
TGTGCCAGCAGCTCGGACAGGGCGTATGGCTACACCTTC | CASSSDRAYGYTF | TRBJ1-2 | . | TRBD1 | TRBV7-2
TGTGCCAGCAGTGAGAACATCGTCAGAATGAACACTGAAGCTTTCTTT | CASSENIVRMNTEAFF | TRBJ1-1 | . | . | TRBV6-1
TGTGCCAGTAGCAGGGGCGGCGGAGGATCCTACGAGCAGTACTTC | CASSRGGGGSYEQYF | TRBJ2-7 | . | . | TRBV19
TGTGCCAGCTCACCGGACAGGGGGCTGGCAAAAGAATCCTACGAGCAGTACTTC | CASSPDRGLAKESYEQYF | TRBJ2-7 | . | TRBD1 | TRBV18
TGTGCCAGCAGTTACTCGACCCAGCGGGTTTTAGATACGCAGTATTTT | CASSYSTQRVLDTQYF | TRBJ2-3 | . | . | TRBV6-5
TGCGCCAGCAGCTTAGGGGGGACTACTGGGACAGGAATCTACGAGCAGTACTTC | CASSLGGTTGTGIYEQYF | TRBJ2-7 | . | . | TRBV5-1
TGTGCCAGCAGTTTAGGAGGTTTCTCTGGAAACACCATATATTTT | CASSLGGFSGNTIYF | TRBJ1-3 | few | . | TRBV28
TGTGCCAGCAGCGTGGGACTAGCGGGAGTTTCGGGTGAGCAGTTCTTC | CASSVGLAGVSGEQFF | TRBJ2-1 | . | TRBD2 | TRBV7-6
TGTGCCACCAGCAGAGATTTGGGGGCGGAGACCCAGTACTTC | CATSRDLGAETQYF | TRBJ2-5 | . | . | TRBV15
TGTGCCAGCAGTTACGATGGGTCTAGCGGGACCTACGAGCAGTACTTC | CASSYDGSSGTYEQYF | TRBJ2-7 | . | TRBD2 | TRBV6-5
TGCGCCAGCAGCCAAGTGGTTTTCCGGGAGGGGTACAATGAGCAGTTCTTC | CASSQVVFREGYNEQFF | TRBJ2-1 | . | TRBD2 | TRBV4-1
TGCGCCAGCAGCTTGGCCCAGCGGACCTACTACGAGCAGTACTTC | CASSLAQRTYYEQYF | TRBJ2-7 | . | . | TRBV5-1
TGTGCCAGCAGCCGGACAGGGATTCGGAATCAGCCCCAGCATTTT | CASSRTGIRNQPQHF | TRBJ1-5 | few | TRBD1 | TRBV5-8
TGTGCCACCAGCAGAGATCTCGCGAAGTATGAGCAGTTCTTC | CATSRDLAKYEQFF | TRBJ2-1 | . | . | TRBV15
TGCGCCAGCAGCTTTGGCCTAGCGGGTACTTACGAGGCCAAAAACATTCAGTACTTC | CASSFGLAGTYEAKNIQYF | TRBJ2-4 | once | TRBD2 | TRBV5-1
TGTGCCAGCAGTGAAACAGGGAGTAGCTATGGCTACACCTTC | CASSETGSSYGYTF | TRBJ1-2 | . | . | TRBV6-1
TGCGCCAGCAGCTTGGCTGAGGGGGGACTAGCGGGCCCCCTTTCTAGTGAGCAGTTCTTC | CASSLAEGGLAGPLSSEQFF | TRBJ2-1 | few | TRBD2 | TRBV5-1
TGTGCCAGTAGTATAGATCGGGGGACAGGTCCCCGGGGGAGGCGCCATGAGCAGTTCTTC | CASSIDRGTGPRGRRHEQFF | TRBJ2-1 | . | TRBD1 | TRBV19
TGCAGCGTTGAAGTGGGGGCCCGGGCTGATACGCAGTATTTT | CSVEVGARADTQYF | TRBJ2-3 | . | . | TRBV29-1
TGCGCCAGCAGCCCCCCCCAGGGTGGCACTGAAGCTTTCTTT | CASSPPQGGTEAFF | TRBJ1-1 | . | . | TRBV4-1
TGTGCCAGCAGTTTTGCGGAGTGGGAGACCCAGTACTTC | CASSFAEWETQYF | TRBJ2-5 | . | . | TRBV28
TGTGCCAGTAGTATCAGGGGGCAGAACACTGAAGCTTTCTTT | CASSIRGQNTEAFF | TRBJ1-1 | . | TRBD1 | TRBV19
TGTGCCAGCACCGCGACAGGGGAATACAACATTCAGTACTTC | CASTATGEYNIQYF | TRBJ2-4 | . | TRBD1 | TRBV5-6
TGTGCCTGGGAGTCCGAAAGCTCCTACGAGCAGTACTTC | CAWESESSYEQYF | TRBJ2-7 | . | . | TRBV30
TGTGCCTGGAGTTACAGCTATGGCTACACCTTC | CAWSYSYGYTF | TRBJ1-2 | . | . | TRBV30
TGTGCCAGCACCGAGGGCGGGTGGGTCTATGGCTACACCTTC | CASTEGGWVYGYTF | TRBJ1-2 | once | . | TRBV6-6
TGTGCCAGCAGCTCCTACTCTGGGGCCGGCTATGGCTACACCTTC | CASSSYSGAGYGYTF | TRBJ1-2 | . | . | TRBV7-2
TGTGCCAGCAGGGGACAGTTCGGCTACACCTTC | CASRGQFGYTF | TRBJ1-2 | . | TRBD1 | TRBV9
TGTGCCAGCAGTTTTTCCACCCGGGACAGGGGGGCGAGCGGCTACACCTTC | CASSFSTRDRGASGYTF | TRBJ1-2 | . | TRBD1 | TRBV27
TGTGCCAGCAGTATCCCAGCGGAGGGCCAAGAGACCCAGTACTTC | CASSIPAEGQETQYF | TRBJ2-5 | . | . | TRBV28
TGTGCCAGCAGACCAGTGGCCGGGGAGCTGTTTTTT | CASRPVAGELFF | TRBJ2-2 | . | . | TRBV6-1
TGTGCCAGCAGCGTAGATGTATTGGCCCCGGGGGGTATCAATGAGCAGTTCTTC | CASSVDVLAPGGINEQFF | TRBJ2-1 | . | TRBD2 | TRBV9
TGTGCCAGCAGTGATTGGGGGGGATCGGTCTACAATGAGCAGTTCTTC | CASSDWGGSVYNEQFF | TRBJ2-1 | . | TRBD2 | TRBV25-1
TGTGCCAGTTCCTGGGGGACTAGCACAGATACGCAGTATTTT | CASSWGTSTDTQYF | TRBJ2-3 | . | . | TRBV6-1
TGCACCCCCGTGGCAAAGCCCCAGCATTTT | CTPVAKPQHF | TRBJ1-5 | . | . | TRBV20-1
TGTGCCAGCAGCGTTACAGGGACGAGGGGCACAGATACGCAGTATTTT | CASSVTGTRGTDTQYF | TRBJ2-3 | . | . | TRBV9
TGTGCCAGCAGTTCGGGACAGGCCTCTCGGGAGCAGTACTTC | CASSSGQASREQYF | TRBJ2-7 | . | TRBD1 | TRBV27
TGCGCCAGCAGCCAGCAGACTAGCGGACGACTAAACACCGGGGAGCTGTTTTTT | CASSQQTSGRLNTGELFF | TRBJ2-2 | . | TRBD2 | TRBV4-1
TGTGCCAGTAGTGTGAAGGGACAAAACAGGGACGGTAACACTGAAGCTTTCTTT | CASSVKGQNRDGNTEAFF | TRBJ1-1 | few | . | TRBV19
TGCGCCAGCAACCTCTACAGGGTGGCATTTTCCTACGAGCAGTACTTC | CASNLYRVAFSYEQYF | TRBJ2-7 | once | . | TRBV5-1
TGTGCCAGTAGTACCGGACAGGACCGAGGGGAGACCCAGTACTTC | CASSTGQDRGETQYF | TRBJ2-5 | . | TRBD1 | TRBV19
TGTGCCAGCAGCTTAGAACTAGCATTACCCCTCCACTTC | CASSLELALPLHF | TRBJ2-7 | . | . | TRBV7-2
TGTGCCATCACTCCGGGCAGGGACACTGAAGCTTTCTTT | CAITPGRDTEAFF | TRBJ1-1 | . | . | TRBV10-3
TGTGCCAGCAGCTTAACAATTAACGAGCAGTTCTTC | CASSLTINEQFF | TRBJ2-1 | . | . | TRBV11-3
TGTGCCAGCAGTTTAAGTAGTAGTGGTAGTAGGACAGGGCGGAATGGCTACACCTTC | CASSLSSSGSRTGRNGYTF | TRBJ1-2 | . | TRBD1 | TRBV28
TGTGCCAGCAGCCAAGATCCGGGGGGCTCTGGAAACACCATATATTTT | CASSQDPGGSGNTIYF | TRBJ1-3 | . | . | TRBV4-2
TGCAGCGTTGAAAAGGGACTAGCGAACAATGAGCAGTTCTTC | CSVEKGLANNEQFF | TRBJ2-1 | few | TRBD2 | TRBV29-1
TGTGCCAGCAGCTTAGTATCCGGGGGTGAGCAGTTCTTC | CASSLVSGGEQFF | TRBJ2-1 | few | . | TRBV7-2
TGTGCCAGCAGGTCGGCGGGAGGGGCAGATACGCAGTATTTT | CASRSAGGADTQYF | TRBJ2-3 | . | TRBD2 | TRBV7-2
TGCAGCGTTGGGGGACAACCCGGCACAGATACGCAGTATTTT | CSVGGQPGTDTQYF | TRBJ2-3 | . | . | TRBV29-1
TGTGCCAGCACCACATATGGAAACACCATATATTTT | CASTTYGNTIYF | TRBJ1-3 | . | . | TRBV6-5
TGTGCCATCGGAGCGGGAGGCAGCACCGGGGAGCTGTTTTTT | CAIGAGGSTGELFF | TRBJ2-2 | . | TRBD2 | TRBV28
TGCGCCAGCTGTCCTGGCAGGGGTTTGGATGAGCAGTTCTTC | CASCPGRGLDEQFF | TRBJ2-1 | . | . | TRBV5-1
TGTGCCAGCAGCTTAGGTGGGGGAGGCAACACTGAAGCTTTCTTT | CASSLGGGGNTEAFF | TRBJ1-1 | . | . | TRBV7-2
TGTGCCAGCAGCACCCGGGACTATTCAGATACGCAGTATTTT | CASSTRDYSDTQYF | TRBJ2-3 | . | TRBD2 | TRBV9
TGTGCCACCAGCAGAGTGCGAAGGACAGGGGCCCCCCACAATGAGCAGTTCTTC | CATSRVRRTGAPHNEQFF | TRBJ2-1 | . | TRBD1 | TRBV15
TGTGCCAGCAGCCCCGGGACAGGGGTTGACGAGCAGTACTTC | CASSPGTGVDEQYF | TRBJ2-7 | . | TRBD1 | TRBV7-9